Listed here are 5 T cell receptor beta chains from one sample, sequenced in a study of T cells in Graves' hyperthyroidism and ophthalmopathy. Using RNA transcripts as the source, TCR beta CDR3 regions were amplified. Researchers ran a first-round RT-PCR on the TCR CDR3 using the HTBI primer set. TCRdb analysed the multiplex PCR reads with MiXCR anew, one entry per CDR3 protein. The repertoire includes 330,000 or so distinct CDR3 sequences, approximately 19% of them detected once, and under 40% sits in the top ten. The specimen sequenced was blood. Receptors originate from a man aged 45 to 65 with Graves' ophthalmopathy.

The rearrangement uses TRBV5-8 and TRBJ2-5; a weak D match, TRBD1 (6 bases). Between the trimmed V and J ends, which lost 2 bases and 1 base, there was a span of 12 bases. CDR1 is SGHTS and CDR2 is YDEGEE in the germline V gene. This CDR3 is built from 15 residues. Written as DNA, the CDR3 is TGTGCCAGCAGCTTCGAAAACAGGGCCCAAGAGACCCAGTACTTC. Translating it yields CASSFENRAQETQYF.

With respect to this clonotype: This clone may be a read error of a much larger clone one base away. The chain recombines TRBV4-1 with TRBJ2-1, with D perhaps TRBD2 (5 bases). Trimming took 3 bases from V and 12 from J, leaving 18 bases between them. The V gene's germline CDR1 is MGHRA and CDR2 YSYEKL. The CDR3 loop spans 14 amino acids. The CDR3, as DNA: TGCGCCAGCAGCCACACTGGAAGGAGGCTAGGGCAGTTCTTC. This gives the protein CASSHTGRRLGQFF.

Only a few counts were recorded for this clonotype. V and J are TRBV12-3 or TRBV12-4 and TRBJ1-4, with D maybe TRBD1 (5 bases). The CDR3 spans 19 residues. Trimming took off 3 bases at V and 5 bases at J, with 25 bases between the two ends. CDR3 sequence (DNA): TGTGCCAGCAGTTTTCAATATCCCCGCACAGGTCTTTGGAATGAAAAACTGTTTTTT. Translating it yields CASSFQYPRTGLWNEKLFF.

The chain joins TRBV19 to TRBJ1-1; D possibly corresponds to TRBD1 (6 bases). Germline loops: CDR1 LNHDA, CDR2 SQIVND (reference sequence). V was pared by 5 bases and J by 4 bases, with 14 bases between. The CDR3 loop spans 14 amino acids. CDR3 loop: CASSAGGQGTEAFF. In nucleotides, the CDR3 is TGTGCCAGTAGTGCGGGGGGGCAGGGCACTGAAGCTTTCTTT.

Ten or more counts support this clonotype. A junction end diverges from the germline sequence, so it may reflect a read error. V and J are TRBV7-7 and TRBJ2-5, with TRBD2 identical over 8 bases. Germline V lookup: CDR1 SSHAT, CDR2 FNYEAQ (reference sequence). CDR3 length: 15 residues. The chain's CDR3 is CASSRAASGWETQYF. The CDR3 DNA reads TGTGCTAGCAGCCGGGCGGCTAGCGGGTGGGAGACCCAGTACTTC.